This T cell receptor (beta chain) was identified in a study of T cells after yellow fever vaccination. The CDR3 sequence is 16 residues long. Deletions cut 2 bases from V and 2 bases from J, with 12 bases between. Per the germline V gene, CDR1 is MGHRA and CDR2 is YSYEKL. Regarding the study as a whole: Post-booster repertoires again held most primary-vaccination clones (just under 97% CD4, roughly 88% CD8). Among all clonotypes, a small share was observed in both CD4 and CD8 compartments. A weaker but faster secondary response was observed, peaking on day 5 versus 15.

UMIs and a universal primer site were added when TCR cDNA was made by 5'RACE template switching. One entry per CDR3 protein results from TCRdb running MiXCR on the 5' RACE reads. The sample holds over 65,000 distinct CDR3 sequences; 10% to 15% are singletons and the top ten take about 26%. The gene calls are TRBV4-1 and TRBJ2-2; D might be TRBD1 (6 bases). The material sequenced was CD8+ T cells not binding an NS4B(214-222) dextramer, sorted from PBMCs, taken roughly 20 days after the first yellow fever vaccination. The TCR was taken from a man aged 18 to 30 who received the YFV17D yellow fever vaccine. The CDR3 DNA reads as TGCGCCAGCAGCCAACTCGGACAGCGAAACACCGGGGAGCTGTTTTTT. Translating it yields CASSQLGQRNTGELFF.